A single sample gave rise to the 2 T cell receptor beta chains below, sequenced in a study of response to subunit inactivated influenza vaccine (dated by TCRdb to the late 2010s). The library was obtained by RT-PCR. Sequencing was performed on an Illumina HiSeq 2500. TCRdb reworked the public reads: Q25 trimming with fastp, MiXCR clone assembly, productive beta chains retained. Identical CDR3 protein sequences are pooled into one entry, listed with their most common genes and DNA. The sample yields 650,000 or so distinct CDR3 sequences; about 15% were counted once. Together, the top ten hold roughly 7.6% of the sample. The starting material was PBMCs from blood, obtained 14 days before vaccination. The receptors were gathered from a man over 45 who received an inactivated influenza vaccine. Donor details come from another sample of the same person, matched by shared clones.

This clonotype appeared a few times. This rearrangement joins TRBV4-3 to TRBJ1-1, with D possibly matching TRBD1 (5 bases). Germline CDR1 reads LGHNA; CDR2 reads YSLEER. V lost 2 bases, J lost 1 base, and 23 bases lay in between. The CDR3 runs to 19 residues. The CDR3 sequence: CASSQQIVGGTSPNTEAFF. The CDR3, as DNA: TGCGCCAGCAGCCAACAGATCGTCGGGGGAACAAGCCCGAACACTGAAGCTTTCTTT.

This clonotype occurred once. V is TRBV20-1 and J is TRBJ2-7, with 7 positions matching TRBD1. The germline CDR1 and CDR2 sequences are DFQATT and SNEGSKA (reference sequence). This CDR3 contains 12 residues. Written as DNA, the CDR3 is TGCAGCCGGGACAGAGAAACCTACGAGCAGTACTTC. Translating it yields CSRDRETYEQYF.